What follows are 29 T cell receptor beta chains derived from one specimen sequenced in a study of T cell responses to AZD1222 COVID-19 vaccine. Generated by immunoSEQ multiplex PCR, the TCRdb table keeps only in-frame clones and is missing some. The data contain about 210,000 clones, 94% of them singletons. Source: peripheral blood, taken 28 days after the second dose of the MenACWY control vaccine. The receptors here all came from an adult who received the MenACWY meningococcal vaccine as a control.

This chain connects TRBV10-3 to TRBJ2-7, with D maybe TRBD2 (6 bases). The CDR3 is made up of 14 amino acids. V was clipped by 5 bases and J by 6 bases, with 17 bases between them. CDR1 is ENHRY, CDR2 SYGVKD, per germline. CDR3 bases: TGTGCCATCAGTTCCCGAACTCAGGGAGGCGAGCAGTACTTC. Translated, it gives CAISSRTQGGEQYF.

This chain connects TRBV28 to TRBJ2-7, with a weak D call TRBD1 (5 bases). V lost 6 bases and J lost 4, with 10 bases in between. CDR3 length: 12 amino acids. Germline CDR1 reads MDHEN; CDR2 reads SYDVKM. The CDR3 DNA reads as TGTGCCAGCAGCCCGGACATATACGAGCAGTACTTC. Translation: CASSPDIYEQYF. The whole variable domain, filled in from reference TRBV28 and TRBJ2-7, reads DVKVTQSSRYLVKRTGEKVFLECVQDMDHENMFWYRQDPGLGLRLIYFSYDVKMKEKGDIPEGYSVSREKKERFSLILESASTNQTSMYLCASSPDIYEQYFGPGTRLTVT.

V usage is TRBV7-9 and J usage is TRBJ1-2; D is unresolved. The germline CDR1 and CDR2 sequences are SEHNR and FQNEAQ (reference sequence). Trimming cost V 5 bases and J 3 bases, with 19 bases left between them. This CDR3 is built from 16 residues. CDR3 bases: TGTGCCAGCAGCCCAGCCCCGGGCAGCCCAGACTATGGCTACACCTTC. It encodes CASSPAPGSPDYGYTF. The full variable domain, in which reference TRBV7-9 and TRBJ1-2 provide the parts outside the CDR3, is DTGVSQNPRHKITKRGQNVTFRCDPISEHNRLYWYRQTLGQGPEFLTYFQNEAQLEKSRLLSDRFSAERPKGSFSTLEIQRTEQGDSAMYLCASSPAPGSPDYGYTFGSGTRLTVV.

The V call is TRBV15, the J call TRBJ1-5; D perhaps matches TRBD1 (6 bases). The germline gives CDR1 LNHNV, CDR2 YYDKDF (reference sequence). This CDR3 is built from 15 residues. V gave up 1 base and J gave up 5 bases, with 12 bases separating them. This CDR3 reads CATSRVVKGDQPQHF. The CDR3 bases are TGTGCCACCAGCAGAGTTGTAAAGGGGGATCAGCCCCAGCATTTT.

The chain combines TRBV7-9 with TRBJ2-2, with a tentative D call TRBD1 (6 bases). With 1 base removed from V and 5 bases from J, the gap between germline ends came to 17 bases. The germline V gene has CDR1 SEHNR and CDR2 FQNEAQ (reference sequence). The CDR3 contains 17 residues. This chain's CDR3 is CASSLVHTGIGTGELFF. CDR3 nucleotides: TGTGCCAGCAGCTTAGTCCACACAGGGATTGGTACCGGGGAGCTGTTTTTT.

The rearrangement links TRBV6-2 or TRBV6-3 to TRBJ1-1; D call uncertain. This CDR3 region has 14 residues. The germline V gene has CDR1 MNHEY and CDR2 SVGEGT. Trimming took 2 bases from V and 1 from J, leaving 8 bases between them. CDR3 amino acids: CASSYREGNTEAFF. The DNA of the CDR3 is TGTGCCAGCAGTTACAGGGAGGGGAACACTGAAGCTTTCTTT.

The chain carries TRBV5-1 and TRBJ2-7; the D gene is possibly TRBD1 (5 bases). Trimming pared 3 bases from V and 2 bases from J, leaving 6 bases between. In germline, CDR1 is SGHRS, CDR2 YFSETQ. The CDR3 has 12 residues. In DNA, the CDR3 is TGCGCCAGCAGCTCGGACACCTACGAGCAGTACTTC. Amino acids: CASSSDTYEQYF.

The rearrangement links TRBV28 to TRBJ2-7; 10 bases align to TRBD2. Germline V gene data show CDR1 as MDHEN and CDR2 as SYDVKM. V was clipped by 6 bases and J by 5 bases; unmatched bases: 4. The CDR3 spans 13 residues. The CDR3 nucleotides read TGTGCCAGCAGCCTAGCGGGAGCGGACGAGCAGTACTTC. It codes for CASSLAGADEQYF.

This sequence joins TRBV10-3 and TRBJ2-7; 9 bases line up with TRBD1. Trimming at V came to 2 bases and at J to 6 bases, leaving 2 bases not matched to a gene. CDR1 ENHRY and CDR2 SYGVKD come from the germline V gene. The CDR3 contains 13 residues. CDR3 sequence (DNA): TGTGCCATCAGTGAGGGACAGGGGTTCGAGCAGTACTTC. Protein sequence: CAISEGQGFEQYF.

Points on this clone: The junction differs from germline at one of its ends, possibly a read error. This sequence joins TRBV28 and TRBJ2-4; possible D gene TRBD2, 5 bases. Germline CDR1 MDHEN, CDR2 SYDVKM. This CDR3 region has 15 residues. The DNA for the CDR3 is TGTGCCAGCAGTGGAGGTGGCGAGGCCAAAAGCATTCAGTACTTC. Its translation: CASSGGGEAKSIQYF. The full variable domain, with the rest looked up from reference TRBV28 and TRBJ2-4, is DVKVTQSSRYLVKRTGEKVFLECVQDMDHENMFWYRQDPGLGLRLIYFSYDVKMKEKGDIPEGYSVSREKKERFSLILESASTNQTSMYLCASSGGGEAKSIQYFGAGTRLSVL.

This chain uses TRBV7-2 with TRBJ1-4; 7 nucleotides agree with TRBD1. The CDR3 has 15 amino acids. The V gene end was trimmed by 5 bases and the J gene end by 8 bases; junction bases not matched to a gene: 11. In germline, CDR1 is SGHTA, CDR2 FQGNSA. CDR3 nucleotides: TGTGCCAGCAGCACCCGACAGGGCATGGGCGAAAAACTGTTTTTT. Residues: CASSTRQGMGEKLFF.

The DNA for the CDR3 is TGTGCCAGCAGCGAACACAGGGGGAGATCCTATGGCTACACCTTC. Protein sequence: CASSEHRGRSYGYTF. The V call is TRBV9, the J call TRBJ1-2; 8 bases align to TRBD1. The germline V gene encodes CDR1 SGDLS and CDR2 YYNGEE. This CDR3 has 15 residues. V lost 3 bases to trimming and J lost 4 bases; unmatched junction nucleotides: 8.

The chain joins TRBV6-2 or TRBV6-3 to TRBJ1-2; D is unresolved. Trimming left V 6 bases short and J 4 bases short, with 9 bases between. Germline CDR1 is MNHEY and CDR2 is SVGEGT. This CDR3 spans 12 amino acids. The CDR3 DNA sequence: TGTGCCAGCAGCGATCGTGGCTATGGCTACACCTTC. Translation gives CASSDRGYGYTF.

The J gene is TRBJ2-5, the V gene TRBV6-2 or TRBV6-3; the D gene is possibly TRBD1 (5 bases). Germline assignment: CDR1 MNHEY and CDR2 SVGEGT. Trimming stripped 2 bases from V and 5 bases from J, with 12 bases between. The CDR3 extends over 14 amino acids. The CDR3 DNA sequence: TGTGCCAGCAGTTACGCACAGGATGTGGAGACCCAGTACTTC. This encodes CASSYAQDVETQYF.

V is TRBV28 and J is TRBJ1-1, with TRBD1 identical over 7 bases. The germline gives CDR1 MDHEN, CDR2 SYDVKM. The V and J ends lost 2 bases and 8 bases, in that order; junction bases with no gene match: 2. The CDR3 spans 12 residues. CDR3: CASSLTGAEAFF. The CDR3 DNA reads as TGTGCCAGCAGTTTAACAGGGGCCGAAGCTTTCTTT.

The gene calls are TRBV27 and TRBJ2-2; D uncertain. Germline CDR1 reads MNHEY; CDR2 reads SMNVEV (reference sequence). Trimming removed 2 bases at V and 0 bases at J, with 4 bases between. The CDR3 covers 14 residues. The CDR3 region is CASSLAPNTGELFF. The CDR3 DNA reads TGTGCCAGCAGTTTAGCTCCGAACACCGGGGAGCTGTTTTTT.

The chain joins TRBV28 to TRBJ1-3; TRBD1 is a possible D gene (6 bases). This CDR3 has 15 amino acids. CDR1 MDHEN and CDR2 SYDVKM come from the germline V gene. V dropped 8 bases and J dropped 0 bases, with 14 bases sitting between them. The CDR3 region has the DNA TGTGCCAGCGGGGAGGGACACCTCTCTGGAAACACCATATATTTT. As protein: CASGEGHLSGNTIYF.

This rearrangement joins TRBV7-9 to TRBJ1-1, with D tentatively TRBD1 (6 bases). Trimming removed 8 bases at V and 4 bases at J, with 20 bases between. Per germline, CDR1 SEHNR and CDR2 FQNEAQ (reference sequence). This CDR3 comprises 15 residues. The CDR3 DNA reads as TGTGCCAGCGTTGGGTGGCCCCGGGGGGCCACTGAAGCTTTCTTT. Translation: CASVGWPRGATEAFF.

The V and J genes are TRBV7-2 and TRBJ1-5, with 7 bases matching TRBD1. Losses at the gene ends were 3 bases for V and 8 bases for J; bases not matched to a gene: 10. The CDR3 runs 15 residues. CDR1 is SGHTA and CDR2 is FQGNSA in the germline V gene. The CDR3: CASSFTGAPGEPQHF. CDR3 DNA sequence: TGTGCCAGCAGCTTTACAGGGGCACCCGGGGAGCCCCAGCATTTT.

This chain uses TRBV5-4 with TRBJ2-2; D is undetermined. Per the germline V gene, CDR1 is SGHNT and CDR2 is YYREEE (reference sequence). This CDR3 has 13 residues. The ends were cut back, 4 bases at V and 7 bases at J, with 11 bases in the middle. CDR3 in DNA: TGTGCCAGCAGCAAGGTGGCGGTCGGGGAGCTGTTTTTT. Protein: CASSKVAVGELFF.

CDR3 nucleotide sequence: TGTGCCAGCAGCTCACAGGACAGGGTAAATCAGCCCCAGCATTTT. Amino acid sequence: CASSSQDRVNQPQHF. The chain couples TRBV7-8 to TRBJ1-5, with 8 nucleotides matching TRBD1. J was trimmed by 4 bases and V by 4 bases; bases with no gene match: 6. Germline assignment: CDR1 SGHVS and CDR2 FQNEAQ. The CDR3 is 15 amino acids. The full variable domain, rest sourced from reference TRBV7-8 and TRBJ1-5, is GAGVSQSPRYKVAKRGQDVALRCDPISGHVSLFWYQQALGQGPEFLTYFQNEAQLDKSGLPSDRFFAERPEGSVSTLKIQRTQQEDSAVYLCASSSQDRVNQPQHFGDGTRLSIL.

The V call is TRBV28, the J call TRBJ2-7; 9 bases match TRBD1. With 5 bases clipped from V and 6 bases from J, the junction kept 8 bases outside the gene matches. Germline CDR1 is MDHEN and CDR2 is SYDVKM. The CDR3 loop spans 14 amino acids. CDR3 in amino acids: CASSPPGQGPEQYF. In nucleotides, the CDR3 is TGTGCCAGCAGTCCACCGGGACAGGGTCCCGAGCAGTACTTC.

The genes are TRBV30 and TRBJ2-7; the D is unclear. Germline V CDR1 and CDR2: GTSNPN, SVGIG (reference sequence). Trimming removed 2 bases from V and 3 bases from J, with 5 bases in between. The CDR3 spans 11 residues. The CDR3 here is CAWSSDYEQYF. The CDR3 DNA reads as TGTGCCTGGAGTTCGGACTACGAGCAGTACTTC. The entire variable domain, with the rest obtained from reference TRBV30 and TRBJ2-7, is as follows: SQTIHQWPATLVQPVGSPLSLECTVEGTSNPNLYWYRQAAGRGLQLLFYSVGIGQISSEVPQNLSASRPQDRQFILSSKKLLLSDSGFYLCAWSSDYEQYFGPGTRLTVT.

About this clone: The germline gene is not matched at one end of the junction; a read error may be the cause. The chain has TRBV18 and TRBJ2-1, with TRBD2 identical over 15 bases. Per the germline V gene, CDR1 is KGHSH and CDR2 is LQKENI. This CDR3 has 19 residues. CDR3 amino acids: CASSPPGLAGGFGYNEQFF. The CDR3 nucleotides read TGTGCCAGCTCGCCACCGGGACTAGCGGGAGGTTTCGGCTACAATGAGCAGTTCTTC.

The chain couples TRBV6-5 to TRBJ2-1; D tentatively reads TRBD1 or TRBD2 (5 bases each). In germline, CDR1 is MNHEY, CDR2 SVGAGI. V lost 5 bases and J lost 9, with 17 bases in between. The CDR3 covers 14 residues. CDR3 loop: CASSQKGTYLEQFF. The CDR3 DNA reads TGTGCCAGCAGTCAAAAAGGGACCTACCTTGAGCAGTTCTTC.

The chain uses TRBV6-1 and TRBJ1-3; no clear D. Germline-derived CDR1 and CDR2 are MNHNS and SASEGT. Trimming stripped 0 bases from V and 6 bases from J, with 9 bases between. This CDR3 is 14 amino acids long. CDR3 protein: CASSEAQAENTIYF. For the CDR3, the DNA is TGTGCCAGCAGTGAAGCCCAGGCCGAAAACACCATATATTTT.

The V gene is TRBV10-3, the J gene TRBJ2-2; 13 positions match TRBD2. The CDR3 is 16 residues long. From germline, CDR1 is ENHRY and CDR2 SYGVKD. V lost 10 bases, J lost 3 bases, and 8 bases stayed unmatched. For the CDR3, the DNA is TGTGCCACACGGACTAGCGGGGGATACGACACCGGGGAGCTGTTTTTT. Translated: CATRTSGGYDTGELFF.

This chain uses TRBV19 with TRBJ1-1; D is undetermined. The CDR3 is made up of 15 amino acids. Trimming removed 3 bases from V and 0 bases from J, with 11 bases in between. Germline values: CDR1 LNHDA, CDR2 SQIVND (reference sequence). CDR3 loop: CASSIGSGMNTEAFF. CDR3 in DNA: TGTGCCAGTAGTATCGGGTCGGGGATGAACACTGAAGCTTTCTTT.

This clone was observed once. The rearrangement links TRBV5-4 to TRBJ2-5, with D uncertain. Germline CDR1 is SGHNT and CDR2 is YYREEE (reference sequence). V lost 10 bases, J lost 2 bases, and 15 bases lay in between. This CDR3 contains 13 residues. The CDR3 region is CAAKSSRQETQYF. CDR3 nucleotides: TGTGCCGCTAAATCAAGCAGACAAGAGACCCAGTACTTC.